The entry below describes one T cell receptor beta chain. The sample belongs to a study of T cell changes during pregnancy in multiple sclerosis. Clones were read by immunoSEQ multiplex PCR, and TCRdb kept only the in-frame ones, dropping some. The sample comprises tens of thousands of clones, just over 90% of which are singletons, and 2% to 2.5% rests with the top ten. Germline assignment: CDR1 MNHEY and CDR2 SMNVEV (reference sequence). V dropped 7 bases and J dropped 5; count of bases not matched to a gene: 6. The CDR3 loop spans 13 amino acids. This sequence joins TRBV27 and TRBJ2-7; 9 nucleotides align to TRBD1. The TCR originated in a female donor in good health, enrolled as a control in a pregnancy study. The source was peripheral blood, collected in the second trimester of pregnancy. CDR3 sequence reads: CASTSGTGNEQYF. The CDR3 DNA sequence: TGTGCCAGCACCTCCGGGACAGGGAACGAGCAGTACTTC.